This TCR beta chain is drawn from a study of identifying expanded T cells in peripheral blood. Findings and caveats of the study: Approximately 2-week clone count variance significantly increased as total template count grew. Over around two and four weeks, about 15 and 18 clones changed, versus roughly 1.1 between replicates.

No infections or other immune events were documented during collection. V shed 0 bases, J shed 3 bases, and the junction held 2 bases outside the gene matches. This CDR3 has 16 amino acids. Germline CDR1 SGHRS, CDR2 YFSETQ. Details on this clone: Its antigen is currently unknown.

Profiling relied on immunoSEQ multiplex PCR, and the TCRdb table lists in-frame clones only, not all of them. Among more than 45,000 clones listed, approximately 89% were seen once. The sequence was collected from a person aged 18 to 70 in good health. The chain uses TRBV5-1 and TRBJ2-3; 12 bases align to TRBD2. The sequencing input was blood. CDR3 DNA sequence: TGCGCCAGCAGCTTGGCTAGCGGGGGGGTAACAGATACGCAGTATTTT. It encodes CASSLASGGVTDTQYF.